The text below deals with one T cell receptor beta chain. The antigen is unknown. The CDR3 is 15 amino acids. The germline CDR1 and CDR2 sequences are LGHNA and YNFKEQ. Trimming took 0 bases from V and 6 from J, leaving 11 bases between them. Assay used: immunoSEQ multiplex PCR; TCRdb lists only in-frame clones, some missing. The repertoire holds about 45,000 clones, with roughly 60% as singletons. The data originate from a study of radiotherapy plus CTLA-4 blockade in lung cancer. Study-level points and caveats: Radiotherapy plus ipilimumab was followed by expansion in blood of tumor-derived TCR clones.

Specimen: peripheral blood, collected from a patient treated with radiotherapy plus ipilimumab. The rearrangement links TRBV4-2 to TRBJ2-2, with a possible D match to TRBD2 (5 bases). This receptor was identified in a human donor with non-small cell lung cancer who had a partial response to radiotherapy plus ipilimumab. The CDR3 sequence: CASSQDLLAPGELFF. CDR3 in DNA: TGTGCCAGCAGCCAAGATTTATTAGCGCCCGGGGAGCTGTTTTTT.